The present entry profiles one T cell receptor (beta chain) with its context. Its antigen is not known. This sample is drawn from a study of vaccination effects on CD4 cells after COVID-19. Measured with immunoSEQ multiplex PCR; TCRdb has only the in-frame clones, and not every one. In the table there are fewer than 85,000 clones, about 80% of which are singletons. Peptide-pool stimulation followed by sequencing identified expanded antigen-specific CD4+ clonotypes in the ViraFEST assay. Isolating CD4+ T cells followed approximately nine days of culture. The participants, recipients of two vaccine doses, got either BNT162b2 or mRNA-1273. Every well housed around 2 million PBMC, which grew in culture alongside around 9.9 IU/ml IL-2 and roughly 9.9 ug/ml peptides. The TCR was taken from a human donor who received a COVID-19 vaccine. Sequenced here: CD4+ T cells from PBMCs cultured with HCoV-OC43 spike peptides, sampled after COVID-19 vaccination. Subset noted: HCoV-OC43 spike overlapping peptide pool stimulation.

DNA for the CDR3: TGCGCCAGCAGCCAAGATAGGGGGGGAGAGACCCAGTACTTC. Amino acid sequence: CASSQDRGGETQYF. V and J are TRBV4-1 and TRBJ2-5, with D possibly being TRBD2 (7 bases). This CDR3 has 14 residues. CDR1 is MGHRA and CDR2 is YSYEKL in the germline V gene. V was cut by 0 bases and J by 4 bases, with 9 bases left in between.